The present T cell receptor beta chain was sequenced within a study of early T cells in non-severe SARS-CoV-2 infection. The junction had 2 bases not matched to a gene; V was cut back by 3 bases and J by 0 bases. The CDR3 consists of 15 residues. Ten or more counts support this clonotype. TCRdb recomputed calls from the 5' RACE reads with MiXCR, one row per CDR3 protein. The sample consists of tens of thousands of distinct CDR3 sequences, about 4.8% of them appearing once. The clonotype originates from an adult who was a healthcare worker with PCR-confirmed SARS-CoV-2 infection or an uninfected control (not recorded which). The rearrangement joins TRBV12-3 or TRBV12-4 to TRBJ1-5, with TRBD1 matching 7 bases. The sequenced sample was whole blood. CDR3 loop: CASSFGTASNQPQHF. The CDR3 region has the DNA TGTGCCAGCAGTTTCGGGACAGCTAGCAATCAGCCCCAGCATTTT.